This is a list of T cell receptor beta chains from one sample in a study of blood T cell repertoires in COVID-19. Sequencing used immunoSEQ multiplex PCR; TCRdb keeps in-frame clones, though not all of them. The data contain about 140,000 clones, just under 90% of them singletons. The material sequenced was peripheral blood. These receptor sequences come from a woman of 80 years or more with acute or convalescent COVID-19. CDR3s include the opening cysteine and the closing phenylalanine or tryptophan. The D gene is left open where the match is weak. The listing skips clone size in some rows; elsewhere it reads once, few, many or a size class.

J | V | D | size | CDR3 | DNA
TRBJ2-5 | TRBV7-2 | TRBD1 | NA | CASSQGAQETQYF | TGTGCCAGCAGCCAGGGGGCTCAAGAGACCCAGTACTTC
TRBJ1-2 | TRBV4-2 | NA | NA | CASSPSNYGYTF | TGTGCCAGCAGCCCTAGTAACTATGGCTACACCTTC
TRBJ2-1 | TRBV7-9 | TRBD2 | NA | CASSPGKAGGTSYNEQFF | TGTGCCAGCAGCCCTGGGAAAGCGGGGGGGACCTCCTACAATGAGCAGTTCTTC
TRBJ2-3 | TRBV27 | NA | NA | CASSLSAGLTDTQYF | TGTGCCAGCAGTTTATCGGCGGGCCTGACAGATACGCAGTATTTT
TRBJ2-5 | TRBV4-1 | TRBD1 | NA | CASSQLRTGGLKTQYF | TGCGCCAGCAGCCAATTAAGGACAGGGGGCTTAAAGACCCAGTACTTC
TRBJ1-3 | TRBV5-1 | NA | NA | CASSLLGSGNTIYF | TGCGCCAGCAGCTTGCTCGGGTCTGGAAACACCATATATTTT
TRBJ1-2 | TRBV30 | NA | NA | CAWSFPGEEKGYTF | TGTGCCTGGAGTTTCCCGGGGGAGGAGAAGGGCTACACCTTC
TRBJ2-2 | TRBV29-1 | NA | NA | CSVVSFNTGELFF | TGCAGCGTTGTATCCTTCAACACCGGGGAGCTGTTTTTT
TRBJ1-1 | TRBV6-5 | NA | NA | CASKPGLVNTEAFF | TGTGCCAGCAAACCGGGACTTGTGAACACTGAAGCTTTCTTT
TRBJ1-2 | TRBV2 | TRBD1 | once | CASSPGTGLRGYTF | TGTGCCAGCAGCCCCGGGACAGGGCTTAGGGGCTACACCTTC
TRBJ2-7 | TRBV6-1 | NA | NA | CASSDRGYEQYF | TGTGCCAGCAGTGACAGGGGCTACGAGCAGTACTTC
TRBJ2-1 | TRBV24-1 | NA | NA | CATSDVQGGDEQFF | TGTGCCACCAGTGATGTACAGGGAGGGGATGAGCAGTTCTTC
TRBJ1-1 | TRBV3-1/TRBV3-2 | TRBD1 | few | CASSRGPGGTEAFF | TGTGCCAGCAGCCGGGGCCCAGGGGGCACTGAAGCTTTCTTT
TRBJ1-5 | TRBV2 | NA | NA | CASSPQGLGQPQHF | TGTGCCAGCAGTCCTCAGGGTTTAGGACAGCCCCAGCATTTT
TRBJ2-3 | TRBV19 | TRBD2 | NA | CASSKGIAGGTDTQYF | TGTGCCAGTAGTAAAGGGATAGCGGGGGGTACAGATACGCAGTATTTT
TRBJ1-1 | TRBV4-2 | TRBD1 | NA | CASREGQGVRTEAFF | TGTGCCAGCCGCGAGGGACAGGGGGTGAGAACTGAAGCTTTCTTT
TRBJ2-3 | TRBV7-3 | TRBD2 | NA | CASSPTSGGTDTQYF | TGTGCCAGCAGCCCAACTAGCGGGGGTACAGATACGCAGTATTTT
TRBJ2-2 | TRBV2 | NA | NA | CASRGSRGELFF | TGTGCCAGCAGGGGGAGCCGCGGGGAGCTGTTTTTT
TRBJ1-2 | TRBV7-2 | TRBD1 | NA | CASSLGQGEYGYTF | TGTGCCAGCAGCTTAGGGCAGGGGGAGTATGGCTACACCTTC
TRBJ2-5 | TRBV7-3 | NA | NA | CASSFTTSPGETQYF | TGTGCCAGCAGCTTTACAACTAGCCCGGGGGAGACCCAGTACTTC
TRBJ1-5 | TRBV19 | NA | NA | CASSAGRVASNQPQHF | TGTGCCAGTAGTGCCGGCCGGGTAGCTAGCAATCAGCCCCAGCATTTT
TRBJ2-1 | TRBV4-2 | TRBD1 | few | CASSQDRNRGVNEQFF | TGTGCCAGCAGCCAAGATCGGAACAGGGGGGTCAATGAGCAGTTCTTC
TRBJ1-6 | TRBV3-1/TRBV3-2 | NA | NA | CASSREDTYHSPLHF | TGTGCCAGCAGCCGCGAGGACACTTATCATTCACCCCTCCACTTT
TRBJ2-2 | TRBV18 | NA | once | CASSPGAWAGELFF | TGTGCCAGCTCACCTGGGGCCTGGGCCGGGGAGCTGTTTTTT
TRBJ2-5 | TRBV7-8 | NA | NA | CASSLEEAATQYF | TGTGCCAGCAGCTTAGAAGAAGCCGCGACCCAGTACTTC
TRBJ1-1 | TRBV18 | NA | NA | CASSPLTGNTEAFF | TGTGCCAGCTCACCACTGACAGGGAACACTGAAGCTTTCTTT
TRBJ1-4 | TRBV2 | NA | NA | CASSWGGEKLFF | TGTGCCAGCAGTTGGGGCGGTGAAAAACTGTTTTTT
TRBJ1-1 | TRBV9 | NA | NA | CASSVGGGENTEAFF | TGTGCCAGCAGCGTAGGAGGAGGGGAGAACACTGAAGCTTTCTTT
TRBJ1-2 | TRBV6-2/TRBV6-3 | NA | NA | CASSYGGSSYGYTF | TGTGCCAGCAGTTACGGAGGGTCGAGCTATGGCTACACCTTC
TRBJ1-6 | TRBV12-3/TRBV12-4 | TRBD1 | many | CASSPGQNSPLHF | TGTGCCAGCAGTCCGGGACAGAATTCACCCCTCCACTTT
TRBJ2-7 | TRBV2 | TRBD1 | NA | CASSELTGGDDEQYF | TGTGCCAGCAGCGAATTGACAGGGGGGGATGACGAGCAGTACTTC
TRBJ2-1 | TRBV2 | TRBD1 | NA | CASRQDRGLDEQFF | TGTGCCAGCAGACAGGACAGGGGGCTGGATGAGCAGTTCTTC
TRBJ1-2 | TRBV30 | NA | NA | CAYNTQGRVHYGYTF | TGTGCCTACAATACCCAGGGGCGCGTCCACTATGGCTACACCTTC
TRBJ2-7 | TRBV4-3 | NA | NA | CASSQADRSHYEQYF | TGCGCCAGCAGCCAAGCTGACAGGTCACACTACGAGCAGTACTTC
TRBJ2-7 | TRBV7-2 | TRBD2 | few | CASSLGTSDTYEQYF | TGTGCCAGCAGCCTGGGGACTAGCGATACCTACGAGCAGTACTTC
TRBJ2-2 | TRBV7-9 | TRBD2 | once | CASSFSGGGTGELFF | TGTGCCAGCAGTTTTAGCGGGGGCGGAACCGGGGAGCTGTTTTTT
TRBJ2-1 | TRBV30 | NA | NA | CAWSKTQRQFF | TGTGCCTGGAGCAAGACTCAACGGCAGTTCTTC
TRBJ2-7 | TRBV6-5 | TRBD2 | NA | CASRLTRGVGEQYF | TGTGCCAGCCGCCTAACTCGGGGGGTAGGCGAGCAGTACTTC
TRBJ1-3 | TRBV9 | NA | NA | CASSPQTGSFSGNTIYF | TGTGCCAGCAGCCCCCAGACAGGTTCGTTCTCTGGAAACACCATATATTTT
TRBJ1-2 | TRBV9 | NA | NA | CASRRTQGQWGGYTF | TGTGCCAGCAGAAGGACACAGGGCCAGTGGGGGGGCTACACCTTC
TRBJ1-2 | TRBV29-1 | NA | NA | CSVPSGGANYGYTF | TGCAGCGTCCCCTCGGGAGGAGCTAACTATGGCTACACCTTC
TRBJ1-6 | TRBV30 | NA | NA | CAWSGGLGNSPLHF | TGTGCCTGGAGCGGAGGGCTAGGTAATTCACCCCTCCACTTT
TRBJ2-2 | TRBV10-2 | TRBD1 | once | CASRDPGQGGGGLFF | TGCGCCAGCAGAGATCCGGGACAGGGCGGTGGGGGGCTGTTTTTT
TRBJ1-2 | TRBV5-5 | NA | NA | CASSLAATVNYGYTF | TGTGCCAGCAGCTTGGCCGCGACAGTCAACTATGGCTACACCTTC
TRBJ1-2 | TRBV6-2/TRBV6-3 | NA | NA | CASSDTLDIFTYGYTF | TGTGCCAGCAGTGACACCCTTGACATCTTCACTTATGGCTACACCTTC
TRBJ2-3 | TRBV5-1 | TRBD2 | NA | CASSWGLAGGTSTDTQYF | TGCGCCAGCAGCTGGGGACTAGCGGGGGGGACTAGCACAGATACGCAGTATTTT
TRBJ1-6 | TRBV30 | NA | NA | CAWSRGQGNSPLHF | TGTGCCTGGAGCCGAGGGCAGGGGAATTCACCCCTCCACTTT
TRBJ2-3 | TRBV5-1 | TRBD1 | NA | CASSITGGEGTDTQYF | TGCGCCAGCAGCATAACAGGGGGAGAGGGCACAGATACGCAGTATTTT
TRBJ1-1 | TRBV27 | NA | NA | CASSLSYAVNTEAFF | TGTGCCAGCAGTTTATCTTACGCAGTGAACACTGAAGCTTTCTTT
TRBJ2-5 | TRBV6-5 | TRBD1 | NA | CASTRGRGETQYF | TGTGCCAGCACTAGGGGGCGCGGAGAGACCCAGTACTTC